The 21 T cell receptor beta chains presented below share a single source sample, sequenced in a study of control samples from healthy donors and cancer patients. The assay was immunoSEQ multiplex PCR, and TCRdb's table has in-frame clones only and misses some. The table lists about 170,000 clones, 93% of them singletons. The sequencing sample was made of blood. The origin of the receptors is a woman in her sixties or seventies in good health.

The chain employs TRBV19 and TRBJ1-6, with 10 positions matching TRBD1. This CDR3 has 16 amino acids. CDR1 is LNHDA, CDR2 SQIVND, per germline (reference sequence). V lost 5 bases, J lost 9 bases, and 10 bases stayed unmatched. The CDR3 sequence is CASSSETGGSSSPLHF. CDR3 DNA sequence: TGTGCCAGTAGTTCTGAGACAGGGGGCTCTAGTTCACCCCTCCACTTT.

V gene TRBV2 combines with J gene TRBJ2-7; the match to TRBD2 covers 10 bases. Trimming took 6 bases from V and 4 from J; bases not matched to a gene: 6. CDR1 and CDR2 from the germline V gene are SNHLY and FYNNEI. The CDR3 loop spans 14 amino acids. CDR3 coding DNA: TGTGCCAGCAGATCAGCGGGGGGGCCGTACGAGCAGTACTTC. It translates to CASRSAGGPYEQYF.

This sequence joins TRBV5-1 and TRBJ2-1; 13 nucleotides match TRBD2. Germline values: CDR1 SGHRS, CDR2 YFSETQ. The V segment lost 0 bases and the J segment 10 bases; nucleotides outside the gene matches: 4. The CDR3 is 15 amino acids. CDR3 sequence reads: CASSLVTSGGAEQFF. CDR3 in DNA: TGCGCCAGCAGCTTGGTCACTAGCGGGGGGGCCGAGCAGTTCTTC.

The chain joins TRBV25-1 to TRBJ2-1; 11 nucleotides match TRBD2. The CDR3 is 15 residues long. V lost 3 bases to trimming and J lost 6 bases; unmatched junction nucleotides: 4. The germline gives CDR1 MGHDK, CDR2 SYGVNS. The CDR3 sequence: CASSDSGGVSNEQFF. The DNA for the CDR3 is TGTGCCAGCAGTGATAGCGGGGGGGTTAGCAATGAGCAGTTCTTC.

V usage is TRBV5-1 and J usage is TRBJ1-1; D possibly corresponds to TRBD1 (6 bases). The V end lost 1 base, the J end lost 5 bases, and 9 bases lay between the germline ends. From germline, CDR1 is SGHRS and CDR2 YFSETQ. This CDR3 spans 13 amino acids. The DNA of the CDR3 is TGCGCCAGCAGCTTGCAGGGGCGGACTGAAGCTTTCTTT. Translated, it gives CASSLQGRTEAFF.

V usage is TRBV5-6 and J usage is TRBJ1-2; the D is unclear. V was shortened by 4 bases and J by 0 bases, with 10 bases between the two germline ends. This CDR3 is 14 amino acids long. In germline, CDR1 is SGHDT, CDR2 YYEEEE. Written as DNA, the CDR3 is TGTGCCAGCAGCAAGGGAACTCCTAACTATGGCTACACCTTC. Translation: CASSKGTPNYGYTF.

This clone has just one count. The chain carries TRBV6-5 and TRBJ1-5; D is uncertain. V gave up 8 bases and J gave up 2 bases, with 4 bases separating them. The germline V gene encodes CDR1 MNHEY and CDR2 SVGAGI. The CDR3 length is 11 residues. CDR3: CASSGNQPQHF. The CDR3, as DNA: TGTGCCAGCTCGGGCAATCAGCCCCAGCATTTT.

The V and J genes are TRBV19 and TRBJ1-5, with 8 bases fitting TRBD1. J gave up 4 bases and V 6 bases, and 20 bases lay outside the gene matches. Germline V CDR1 and CDR2: LNHDA, SQIVND (reference sequence). The CDR3 is 19 amino acids. CDR3 nucleotides: TGTGCCAGTAGAACTTATACCCCCGGGACAGGTCGAGGAAATCAGCCCCAGCATTTT. It is translated as CASRTYTPGTGRGNQPQHF.

The chain couples TRBV27 to TRBJ1-3; D is unclear. CDR1 is MNHEY and CDR2 is SMNVEV in the germline V gene (reference sequence). The CDR3 runs to 14 residues. The V end was cut by 0 bases, the J end by 0 bases, with 3 bases between. The CDR3 region has the DNA TGTGCCAGCAGTTTATCTCTCTCTGGAAACACCATATATTTT. This sequence encodes CASSLSLSGNTIYF.

This sequence joins TRBV7-9 and TRBJ2-1; TRBD2 agrees at 9 bases. After removal of 2 bases from V and 0 bases from J, the junction contained 11 bases not matched to a gene. Germline V gives CDR1 SEHNR, CDR2 FQNEAQ (reference sequence). The CDR3 sequence is 19 residues long. In DNA, the CDR3 is TGTGCCAGCAGCTTATTGCTAGCGGGGCCTCAAAGCTCCTACAATGAGCAGTTCTTC. This codes for CASSLLLAGPQSSYNEQFF.

As DNA, the CDR3 is TGTGCCAGCGAGCTCCAGAACACTGAAGCTTTCTTT. It translates to CASELQNTEAFF. The V gene is TRBV2, the J gene TRBJ1-1; D is undetermined. Deletions cut 8 bases from V and 1 base from J, with 8 bases between. Germline-derived CDR1 and CDR2 are SNHLY and FYNNEI. The CDR3 runs 12 residues.

Note on this clone: The germline gene is not matched at one end of the junction; a read error may be the cause. Other DNA sequences in the same sample also yield this CDR3. CDR3 sequence: CASSLEGHVYEQYF. The CDR3 nucleotides are TGCGCCAGCAGCTTAGAAGGACACGTCTACGAGCAGTACTTC. The chain employs TRBV7-9 and TRBJ2-7; perhaps TRBD1 as D (5 bases). The CDR3 is made up of 14 amino acids. The germline CDR1 and CDR2 sequences are SEHNR and FQNEAQ (reference sequence).

The chain combines TRBV12-5 with TRBJ2-7; 10 nucleotides agree with TRBD1. The germline V gene encodes CDR1 LGHNT and CDR2 FRNRAP. V lost 4 bases to trimming and J lost 3 bases; unmatched junction nucleotides: 0. The CDR3 contains 13 residues. This chain's CDR3 is CASGWDRGYEQYF. CDR3 bases: TGTGCTAGTGGTTGGGACAGGGGCTACGAGCAGTACTTC.

This rearrangement joins TRBV7-9 to TRBJ1-4; 11 bases match TRBD1. V trimming: 5 bases; J trimming: 7 bases; junction bases outside the gene matches: 6. The V gene's germline CDR1 is SEHNR and CDR2 FQNEAQ (reference sequence). The CDR3 is 15 amino acids. The CDR3 sequence: CASSRTGGAGEKLFF. CDR3 DNA sequence: TGTGCCAGCAGCCGGACAGGGGGCGCGGGTGAAAAACTGTTTTTT.

The CDR3 DNA is TGTGCCAGCAGCTTAGAGGGCGGGGGGGCCTTGTACGAGCAGTACTTC. It translates to CASSLEGGGALYEQYF. The rearrangement uses TRBV7-8 and TRBJ2-7; TRBD2 agrees at 9 bases. Germline loops: CDR1 SGHVS, CDR2 FQNEAQ. The ends lost 1 base at V and 4 bases at J; junction bases unmatched: 8. The CDR3 consists of 16 residues. Supplemented by reference TRBV7-8 and TRBJ2-7, the full variable domain reads GAGVSQSPRYKVAKRGQDVALRCDPISGHVSLFWYQQALGQGPEFLTYFQNEAQLDKSGLPSDRFFAERPEGSVSTLKIQRTQQEDSAVYLCASSLEGGGALYEQYFGPGTRLTVT.

This CDR3 is CASQRAGLAGGLTYEQYF. The CDR3 nucleotides are TGTGCCAGCCAACGAGCGGGACTAGCGGGGGGCCTCACCTACGAGCAGTACTTC. This chain links TRBV3-1 (or the pseudogene TRBV3-2) with TRBJ2-7; 15 bases fit TRBD2. The CDR3 extends over 18 amino acids. Trimming at V came to 8 bases and at J to 2 bases, leaving 13 bases not matched to a gene. The germline CDR1 and CDR2 sequences are LGHDT and YNNKEL (reference sequence).

This rearrangement joins TRBV12-3 or TRBV12-4 to TRBJ2-7, with D possibly TRBD1 on 6 matching bases. This CDR3 region has 13 residues. Trimming took 5 bases from V and 10 from J, leaving 18 bases between them. The CDR3 sequence is CASSHPNRVGQYF. CDR3 DNA sequence: TGTGCCAGCAGTCACCCTAACAGGGTGGGACAGTACTTC.

This clone occurred a few times. V is TRBV19 and J is TRBJ1-6, with 9 nucleotides matching TRBD1. In germline, CDR1 is LNHDA, CDR2 SQIVND (reference sequence). This CDR3 is built from 13 residues. Trimming took 4 bases from V and 10 from J; bases not matched to a gene: 2. This CDR3 is CASSRQGESPLHF. The CDR3 DNA follows: TGTGCCAGTAGTAGACAGGGGGAGTCACCCCTCCACTTT.

The genes are TRBV5-6 and TRBJ2-7, with D possibly TRBD1 on 6 matching bases. The CDR3 extends over 14 amino acids. The V end lost 2 bases, the J end lost 5 bases, and 14 bases lay between the germline ends. CDR1 SGHDT and CDR2 YYEEEE come from the germline V gene. The CDR3 bases are TGTGCCAGCAGCTTCGGCAGGGGATGGAACGAGCAGTACTTC. Amino acid sequence: CASSFGRGWNEQYF.

This chain joins TRBV7-2 and TRBJ1-6; the D is unclear. Trimming removed 3 bases from V and 0 bases from J, with 9 bases in between. The CDR3 covers 16 residues. Germline CDR1 SGHTA, CDR2 FQGNSA. CDR3 nucleotide sequence: TGTGCCAGCAGCTTGTTTAGGAGCTCCTATAATTCACCCCTCCACTTT. Residues: CASSLFRSSYNSPLHF.

The chain couples TRBV7-9 to TRBJ1-6; 7 bases line up with TRBD1. CDR1 SEHNR and CDR2 FQNEAQ come from the germline V gene (reference sequence). The CDR3 length is 16 residues. The J segment lost 7 bases and the V segment lost 5 bases, leaving 11 bases of the junction unmatched. The CDR3 region is CASSAHRQGPNSPLHF. The CDR3 bases are TGTGCCAGCAGCGCTCATAGACAGGGCCCAAATTCACCCCTCCACTTT.